The T cell receptor (beta chain) under discussion was sequenced for a study of post-analysis software for immune sequencing data. Study conclusions and caveats: TRBV5-6, TRBV5-1 and TRBV20-1 were among five TRBV segments more frequent in patients than controls.

CDR1 and CDR2 (germline): SGHRS, YFSETQ. The CDR3 has 16 amino acids. After removal of 1 base from V and 2 bases from J, the junction contained 6 bases not matched to a gene. Included in the TCR beta cDNA libraries were unique molecular identifiers. Input of roughly 0.95 to 11 million T cells yielded around 460,000 cDNA molecules. TCRdb analysed the PCR reads with MiXCR anew, one entry per CDR3 protein. The data hold fewer than 600,000 distinct CDR3 sequences, with approximately 46% observed a single time. Comments on this clonotype: The antigen is unknown.

The chain uses TRBV5-1 and TRBJ2-7; 10 nucleotides agree with TRBD1. This clonotype was obtained from a girl aged 5-17 years with multiple sclerosis. The sequenced sample consisted of blood. CDR3 residues: CASSLYLGTGAYEQYF. CDR3 DNA: TGCGCCAGCAGCTTGTACCTCGGGACAGGGGCCTACGAGCAGTACTTC.